One sample yielded the 25 T cell receptor beta chains listed below, sequenced in a study of shared clonotypes between healthy human individuals. TCRdb keeps only in-frame clones here, not all; method: immunoSEQ multiplex PCR. The sample holds about 2 million clones, roughly 96% seen once. The specimen was naive CD4+ T cells sorted from blood. Subset indicated: CD45RA+ positively selected. These receptors all stem from a man aged 18 to 29 in good health.

This clone was seen a single time. This same CDR3 is encoded by further DNA sequences in the sample. This chain connects TRBV19 to TRBJ1-6; unclear D gene. Per germline, CDR1 LNHDA and CDR2 SQIVND (reference sequence). The CDR3 consists of 13 residues. Trimming left V 3 bases short and J 6 bases short, with 6 bases between. CDR3: CASSIGVNSPLHF. The CDR3 region has the DNA TGTGCCAGTAGTATTGGAGTTAATTCACCCCTCCACTTT.

The chain couples TRBV14 to TRBJ1-5; the D gene is possibly TRBD1 (5 bases). V shed 1 base and J shed 3 bases, with 10 bases lying between them. The CDR3 is made up of 15 amino acids. Germline CDR1 and CDR2: SGHDN and FVKESK. CDR3 loop: CASSQGGTFNQPQHF. DNA of the CDR3: TGTGCCAGCAGCCAAGGCGGGACCTTCAATCAGCCCCAGCATTTT.

J is TRBJ1-1 and V is TRBV4-3; TRBD1 agrees at 7 bases. V lost 1 base to trimming and J lost 7 bases; unmatched junction nucleotides: 12. Germline CDR1 LGHNA, CDR2 YSLEER. The CDR3 sequence is 16 residues long. This CDR3 is CASSQAPGQALGEAFF. The CDR3 nucleotides are TGCGCCAGCAGCCAAGCTCCCGGACAGGCGTTAGGTGAAGCTTTCTTT.

The chain couples TRBV5-1 to TRBJ2-7; 9 bases map to TRBD1. The CDR3 has 14 residues. Germline-derived CDR1 and CDR2 are SGHRS and YFSETQ. V shed 5 bases, J shed 3 bases, and the junction held 6 bases outside the gene matches. The DNA of the CDR3 is TGCGCCAGCAGGAAACAGGGGGCTTTCTACGAGCAGTACTTC. Protein product: CASRKQGAFYEQYF. The full variable domain, in which reference TRBV5-1 and TRBJ2-7 provide the parts outside the CDR3, is KAGVTQTPRYLIKTRGQQVTLSCSPISGHRSVSWYQQTPGQGLQFLFEYFSETQRNKGNFPGRFSGRQFSNSRSEMNVSTLELGDSALYLCASRKQGAFYEQYFGPGTRLTVT.

The V call is TRBV6-5, the J call TRBJ1-3; unclear D gene. CDR3 size: 14 residues. Germline assignment: CDR1 MNHEY and CDR2 SVGAGI. With 2 bases removed from V and 2 bases from J, the gap between germline ends came to 7 bases. The CDR3 sequence is CASSYQKTGNTIYF. CDR3 DNA sequence: TGTGCCAGCAGTTACCAGAAGACTGGAAACACCATATATTTT.

V gene TRBV27 combines with J gene TRBJ2-7; possible D gene TRBD2, 5 bases. Germline loops: CDR1 MNHEY, CDR2 SMNVEV (reference sequence). V lost 2 bases to trimming and J lost 2 bases, with 13 bases between them. This CDR3 is 15 amino acids long. This chain's CDR3 is CASSLKLDGAYEQYF. As DNA, the CDR3 is TGTGCCAGCAGTTTAAAGCTTGACGGGGCCTACGAGCAGTACTTC.

The rearrangement uses TRBV6-6 and TRBJ2-5, with D perhaps TRBD2 (5 bases). V shed 4 bases and J shed 5 bases, with 11 bases lying between them. CDR1 and CDR2 (germline): MNHNY, SVGAGI (reference sequence). The CDR3 extends over 13 amino acids. CDR3: CASSSDWAETQYF. In DNA form, the CDR3 reads TGTGCCAGCAGTTCGGACTGGGCGGAGACCCAGTACTTC.

The genes are TRBV7-2 and TRBJ1-1; D not certain. V was shortened by 5 bases and J by 3 bases, with 10 bases between the two germline ends. The CDR3 consists of 13 residues. In germline, CDR1 is SGHTA, CDR2 FQGNSA. The CDR3 sequence: CASSVKRDTEAFF. In DNA form, the CDR3 reads TGTGCCAGCAGCGTTAAAAGGGACACTGAAGCTTTCTTT. The full variable domain, completed using reference TRBV7-2 and TRBJ1-1, is GAGVSQSPSNKVTEKGKDVELRCDPISGHTALYWYRQSLGQGLEFLIYFQGNSAPDKSGLPSDRFSAERTGGSVSTLTIQRTQQEDSAVYLCASSVKRDTEAFFGQGTRLTVV.

The rearrangement joins TRBV11-2 to TRBJ1-2; D is perhaps TRBD1 (5 bases). The CDR3 totals 14 residues. V was cut by 5 bases and J by 4 bases, with 14 bases left in between. CDR1 is SGHAT, CDR2 FQNNGV, per germline. CDR3 region: CASSREAGSYGYTF. CDR3 sequence (DNA): TGTGCCAGCAGCCGAGAGGCAGGGAGCTATGGCTACACCTTC.

The chain carries TRBV11-1 and TRBJ1-6, with D perhaps TRBD1 (5 bases). V lost 5 bases to trimming and J lost 8 bases, with 19 bases between them. CDR1 and CDR2 from the germline V gene are SGHAT and FQDESV (reference sequence). The CDR3 contains 16 residues. In DNA form, the CDR3 reads TGTGCCAGCAGCACCCCGTCGGGGGGAAGACATTCACCCCTCCACTTT. Its protein is CASSTPSGGRHSPLHF.

The V and J genes are TRBV7-2 and TRBJ2-6; D could derive from TRBD1 or TRBD2 (5 bases each). Germline V gene sequence: CDR1 SGHTA, CDR2 FQGNSA. CDR3 length equals 18 residues. V lost 5 bases, J lost 0 bases, and 17 bases lay in between. CDR3 sequence: CASSLPRGGGSGANVLTF. In DNA, the CDR3 is TGTGCCAGCAGCCTCCCCCGGGGCGGAGGCTCTGGGGCCAACGTCCTGACTTTC.

The CDR3 is CASRTARSGANVLTF. CDR3 DNA: TGTGCCAGCAGAACAGCGCGATCTGGGGCCAACGTCCTGACTTTC. The gene calls are TRBV28 and TRBJ2-6; D gene ambiguous. The germline V and J ends were trimmed by 6 bases and 1 base, with 10 bases remaining between them. This CDR3 spans 15 amino acids. In germline, CDR1 is MDHEN, CDR2 SYDVKM.

V usage is TRBV6-5 and J usage is TRBJ1-2; unclear D gene. CDR1 is MNHEY, CDR2 SVGAGI, per germline. V lost 0 bases and J lost 2, with 13 bases in between. This CDR3 comprises 16 residues. CDR3 sequence (DNA): TGTGCCAGCAGTTACTCGTCTAGAGAGGCGAACTATGGCTACACCTTC. It specifies CASSYSSREANYGYTF.

J is TRBJ2-7 and V is TRBV5-1; TRBD1 matches at 9 bases. This CDR3 is 13 amino acids long. Germline CDR1 SGHRS, CDR2 YFSETQ. With 4 bases clipped from V and 5 bases from J, the junction kept 4 bases outside the gene matches. In DNA, the CDR3 is TGCGCCAGCAGCAAGGGACAGGGTAACGAGCAGTACTTC. As protein: CASSKGQGNEQYF.

The CDR3 DNA reads as TGTGCCAGCAGATCATCCAGGGTAAGCTCCTACGAGCAGTACTTC. This codes for CASRSSRVSSYEQYF. The chain employs TRBV28 and TRBJ2-7, with D possibly TRBD1 on 5 matching bases. Trimming cost V 6 bases and J 0 bases, with 15 bases left between them. Germline CDR1 and CDR2: MDHEN and SYDVKM. The CDR3 runs 15 residues.

The chain uses TRBV18 and TRBJ1-2; TRBD1 is a possible D gene (5 bases). Deletions cut 6 bases from V and 8 bases from J, with 28 bases between. From germline, CDR1 is KGHSH and CDR2 LQKENI. CDR3 length: 17 residues. The CDR3: CASSEVGGTADGRGYTF. For the CDR3, the DNA is TGTGCCAGCTCTGAGGTTGGAGGGACGGCCGATGGAAGAGGCTACACCTTC.

About this clone: This specimen includes other DNA sequences encoding the same CDR3. V gene TRBV5-1 combines with J gene TRBJ2-3, with a possible D match to TRBD2 (6 bases). Germline V gene data show CDR1 as SGHRS and CDR2 as YFSETQ. The CDR3 is 12 amino acids. Trimming removed 4 bases from V and 6 bases from J, with 9 bases in between. CDR3 nucleotide sequence: TGCGCCAGCAGCATACTAGCCGATACGCAGTATTTT. Residues: CASSILADTQYF. The variable domain in full, completed from reference TRBV5-1 and TRBJ2-3, reads KAGVTQTPRYLIKTRGQQVTLSCSPISGHRSVSWYQQTPGQGLQFLFEYFSETQRNKGNFPGRFSGRQFSNSRSEMNVSTLELGDSALYLCASSILADTQYFGPGTRLTVL.

This rearrangement joins TRBV27 to TRBJ2-1, with 11 bases fitting TRBD1. CDR1 MNHEY and CDR2 SMNVEV come from the germline V gene (reference sequence). Losses at the gene ends were 5 bases for V and 7 bases for J; bases not matched to a gene: 7. The CDR3 loop spans 15 amino acids. CDR3 amino acids: CASSHRDRGFNEQFF. Written as DNA, the CDR3 is TGTGCCAGCAGTCACCGGGACAGGGGGTTTAATGAGCAGTTCTTC.

This clone was counted once. The chain combines TRBV6-5 with TRBJ2-5; 8 positions match TRBD1. V shed 5 bases, J shed 2 bases, and the junction held 4 bases outside the gene matches. There are 14 residues in the CDR3. Germline CDR1 is MNHEY and CDR2 is SVGAGI. CDR3: CASSRWTGQETQYF. CDR3 bases: TGTGCCAGCAGTCGATGGACAGGGCAAGAGACCCAGTACTTC.

This chain uses TRBV5-1 with TRBJ1-4, with D perhaps matching TRBD1 (5 bases). V lost 2 bases to trimming and J lost 6 bases, with 11 bases between them. CDR3 length equals 14 residues. Germline assignment: CDR1 SGHRS and CDR2 YFSETQ. The CDR3 region has the DNA TGCGCCAGCAGCTTTGTCGGGACGGATGAAAAACTGTTTTTT. Translation: CASSFVGTDEKLFF.

This sequence joins TRBV6-1 and TRBJ1-6; TRBD1 might be the D (6 bases). Trimming took 4 bases from V and 2 from J, leaving 24 bases between them. Germline CDR1 is MNHNS and CDR2 is SASEGT. This CDR3 is built from 20 residues. CDR3 DNA: TGTGCCAGCAGTGCACCGGACAGTCTGGAACTCGGGGCCTATAATTCACCCCTCCACTTT. The encoded protein is CASSAPDSLELGAYNSPLHF.

This clone was detected only once. V usage is TRBV29-1 and J usage is TRBJ2-1; 7 nucleotides match TRBD1. Germline V CDR1 and CDR2: SQVTM, ANQGSEA. The CDR3 loop spans 14 amino acids. Trimming took 2 bases from V and 9 from J; bases not matched to a gene: 10. CDR3 nucleotide sequence: TGCAGCGTTGAAAGGCAGGGGGTAATCAGTGAGCAGTTCTTC. Protein product: CSVERQGVISEQFF.

The chain is built from TRBV5-6 and TRBJ1-3, with D unresolved. CDR3 size: 16 residues. Germline assignment: CDR1 SGHDT and CDR2 YYEEEE. V dropped 4 bases and J dropped 4 bases, with 18 bases sitting between them. DNA of the CDR3: TGTGCCAGCAGCGCCTATTCGTGGGTCGACGGAAACACCATATATTTT. Translated, it gives CASSAYSWVDGNTIYF.

The chain couples TRBV5-1 to TRBJ1-6, with 9 bases aligning to TRBD1. Germline V lookup: CDR1 SGHRS, CDR2 YFSETQ. V lost 4 bases and J lost 10; bases outside the gene matches: 12. CDR3 length: 16 residues. The CDR3 is CASSPGQGKVASPLHF. In DNA form, the CDR3 reads TGCGCCAGCAGCCCGGGACAGGGAAAAGTAGCCTCACCCCTCCACTTT. The full variable domain, completed using reference TRBV5-1 and TRBJ1-6, is KAGVTQTPRYLIKTRGQQVTLSCSPISGHRSVSWYQQTPGQGLQFLFEYFSETQRNKGNFPGRFSGRQFSNSRSEMNVSTLELGDSALYLCASSPGQGKVASPLHFGNGTRLTVT.

CDR3: CASSLDRGSNQPQHF. CDR3 DNA: TGTGCCAGCAGCTTGGACAGGGGCAGCAATCAGCCCCAGCATTTT. The chain is built from TRBV5-6 and TRBJ1-5; 7 bases align to TRBD1. This CDR3 has 15 amino acids. From germline, CDR1 is SGHDT and CDR2 YYEEEE. V gave up 0 bases and J gave up 1 base; unmatched junction bases: 1.